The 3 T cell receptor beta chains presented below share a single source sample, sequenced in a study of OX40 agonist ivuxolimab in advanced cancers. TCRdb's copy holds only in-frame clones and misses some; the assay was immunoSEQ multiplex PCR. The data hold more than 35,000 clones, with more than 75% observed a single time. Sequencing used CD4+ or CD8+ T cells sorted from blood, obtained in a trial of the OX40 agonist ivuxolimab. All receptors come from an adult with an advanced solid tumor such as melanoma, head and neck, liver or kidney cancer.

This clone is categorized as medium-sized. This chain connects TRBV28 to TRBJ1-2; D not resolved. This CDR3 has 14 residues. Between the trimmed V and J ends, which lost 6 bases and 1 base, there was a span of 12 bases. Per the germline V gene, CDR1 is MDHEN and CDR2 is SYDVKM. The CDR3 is CASSPSAFNYGYTF. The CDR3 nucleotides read TGTGCCAGCAGCCCGTCGGCCTTTAACTATGGCTACACCTTC.

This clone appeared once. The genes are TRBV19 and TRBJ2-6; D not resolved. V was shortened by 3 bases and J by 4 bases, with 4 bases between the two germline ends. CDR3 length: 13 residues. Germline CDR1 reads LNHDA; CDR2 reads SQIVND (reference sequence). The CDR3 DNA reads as TGTGCCAGTAGTATGTCGGGGGCCAACGTCCTGACTTTC. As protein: CASSMSGANVLTF.

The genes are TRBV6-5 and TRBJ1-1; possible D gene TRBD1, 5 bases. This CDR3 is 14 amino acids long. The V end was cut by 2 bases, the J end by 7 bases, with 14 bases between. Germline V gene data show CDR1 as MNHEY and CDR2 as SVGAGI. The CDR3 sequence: CASSYGGGSFEAFF. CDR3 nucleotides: TGTGCCAGCAGTTACGGTGGGGGATCCTTTGAAGCTTTCTTT.